This T cell receptor beta chain originates from a study of regulatory dendritic cells for organ transplantation. General study findings and limits: Regulatory dendritic cells appeared to expand memory CD8+ clones less than mature ones. Naive T cells showed high diversity, memory cells less, memory CD8+ least.

Details on this clone: The target antigen is unknown. The germline gene is not matched at one end of the junction; a read error may be the cause.

Assay used: immunoSEQ multiplex PCR; TCRdb lists only in-frame clones, some missing. The sample carries around 19,000 clones, approximately 85% recorded once. The CDR3 length is 14 residues. CDR1 is SEHNR and CDR2 is FQNEAQ in the germline V gene (reference sequence). CFSE-labeled sorted T cells met regulatory or mature dendritic cells for 5 to 6 days. FACS sorted CD4+ or CD8+ T cells into CD45RA+ naive and CD45RO+ memory. Sequenced input: naive CD4+ T cells from blood cultured with regulatory dendritic cells. Subset defined: CD45RA+ naive T cells. This chain links TRBV7-9 with TRBJ2-2; D remains ambiguous. This receptor was identified in a human donor in good health. The CDR3 loop reads CVSSLEYLAGELFF. The CDR3, as DNA: TGTGTCAGCAGCTTAGAGTATTTGGCCGGGGAGCTGTTTTTT.